This T cell receptor beta chain was identified in a study of cytomegalovirus exposure and HLA in healthy donors. Amplification used 60 Vbeta primers and 13 Jbeta primers. Data came from immunoSEQ multiplex PCR; TCRdb stores just in-frame clones and leaves some out. Of about 37,000 clones listed, 74% are singletons. Germline CDR1 SGHRS, CDR2 YFSETQ. This CDR3 spans 15 amino acids. After removal of 2 bases from V and 0 bases from J, the junction contained 3 bases not matched to a gene. The source material was PBMCs. This TCR was sampled from a man younger than 40 in good health and CMV-seronegative. This rearrangement joins TRBV5-1 to TRBJ2-7; 9 nucleotides agree with TRBD1. In DNA, the CDR3 is TGCGCCAGCAGCTTAGGGACAGGGAGCTCCTACGAGCAGTACTTC. This sequence encodes CASSLGTGSSYEQYF. Full variable domain (missing parts from reference TRBV5-1 and TRBJ2-7): KAGVTQTPRYLIKTRGQQVTLSCSPISGHRSVSWYQQTPGQGLQFLFEYFSETQRNKGNFPGRFSGRQFSNSRSEMNVSTLELGDSALYLCASSLGTGSSYEQYFGPGTRLTVT.